Sequencing of this T cell receptor beta chain was carried out in a study of CXCR3-negative and CXCR3-positive naive CD8 T cells. Whole-study results and caveats: Naive CXCR3-positive and CXCR3-negative cells shared TRBV-TRBJ usage; memory cells diverged. Hydrophobicity was higher for TRB CDR3s found in CXCR3-positive naive cells than in CXCR3-negative naive cells. Diversity ran similarly high across both naive subsets but far lower in memory CD8+ cells.

Notes on this clonotype: What it binds is not known.

The TRB libraries of cDNA were built by UMI-labeled 5' RACE. TCRdb processed the 5' RACE reads again and assigns one entry to each CDR3 protein, with no DNA. Here the sample table reports over 70,000 distinct CDR3 sequences. CD8+ T cell subsets were each sorted in triplicate, 300,000 cells apiece. Naive CD8+ T cells carried a CD45RO-CCR7+CD27+CD95- phenotype. CDR1 and CDR2 from the germline V gene are SGHVS and FQNEAQ. The CDR3 loop spans 15 amino acids. V gene TRBV7-8 combines with J gene TRBJ2-3; TCRdb outputs TRBD2, but without DNA this stays unchecked. The clonotype originates from a human donor in good health. Some clones in this sample may be carry-over from other donors' samples. The sequenced sample was naive CXCR3+ CD8+ T cells from blood. Subset noted: CD45RO-CCR7+CD27+CD95- naive CD8+ T cells expressing CXCR3 (TNR3+). CDR3 amino acids: CASSLGEPRTDTQYF.